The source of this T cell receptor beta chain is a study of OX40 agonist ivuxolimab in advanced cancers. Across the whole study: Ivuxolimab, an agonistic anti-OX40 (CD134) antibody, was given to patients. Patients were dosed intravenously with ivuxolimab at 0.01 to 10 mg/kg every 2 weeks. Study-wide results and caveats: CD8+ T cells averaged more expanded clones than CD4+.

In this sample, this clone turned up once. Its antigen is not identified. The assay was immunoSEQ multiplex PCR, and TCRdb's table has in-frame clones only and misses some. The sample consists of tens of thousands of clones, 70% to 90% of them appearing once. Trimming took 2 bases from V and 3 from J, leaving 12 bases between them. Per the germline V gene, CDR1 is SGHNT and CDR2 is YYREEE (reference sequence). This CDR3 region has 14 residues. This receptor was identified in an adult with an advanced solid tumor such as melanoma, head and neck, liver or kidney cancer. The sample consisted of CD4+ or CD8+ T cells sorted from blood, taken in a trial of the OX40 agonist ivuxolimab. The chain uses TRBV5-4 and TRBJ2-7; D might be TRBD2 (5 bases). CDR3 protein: CASSFEGRNYEQYF. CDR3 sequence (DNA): TGTGCCAGCAGCTTTGAGGGCCGGAACTACGAGCAGTACTTC.